The rows below give T cell receptor beta chains drawn from one sample of a study of post-analysis software for immune sequencing data. TCRdb reprocessed the PCR reads with MiXCR, giving one entry per CDR3 protein. The sample lists fewer than 850,000 distinct CDR3 sequences; roughly 50% were seen once. Sequences were obtained from blood. The source of these receptors is a girl aged 5 to 17 with multiple sclerosis. Both conserved end residues are part of each CDR3. The order of the fields is V gene, D gene, clone size, CDR3 length, J gene, CDR3 DNA, CDR3 protein. A D gene is named only where the DNA matches it firmly. The listing skips clone size in some rows; elsewhere it reads once, few, many or a size class.

TRBV12-3/TRBV12-4	TRBD1	few	14	TRBJ1-3	TGTGCCAGCAGGACAGGGGGGACTGGAAACACCATATATTTT	CASRTGGTGNTIYF
TRBV6-2/TRBV6-3	NA	NA	16	TRBJ2-7	TGTGCCAGCAGTCCTGAAGGACAGCCCTTAAACTACGAGCAGTACTTC	CASSPEGQPLNYEQYF
TRBV11-2	NA	NA	13	TRBJ1-6	TGTGCCAGCAGCTTCGGGGCTAATTCACCCCTCCACTTT	CASSFGANSPLHF
TRBV4-1	NA	NA	13	TRBJ1-2	TGCGCCAGCAGCCAAGAGGGGGCCCCCCGCTACACCTTC	CASSQEGAPRYTF
TRBV7-6	TRBD2	few	22	TRBJ2-4	TGTGCCAGCAGCCTCCCCCCCGGACTAGCGGGGGGACTCCACCTTTTTCCAAACATTCAGTACTTC	CASSLPPGLAGGLHLFPNIQYF
TRBV6-5	NA	few	13	TRBJ1-1	TGTGCCAGCAGTACCGGACGGAACACTGAAGCTTTCTTT	CASSTGRNTEAFF
TRBV28	TRBD1	NA	14	TRBJ2-4	TGTGCCAGCAGTTCCCCAACAGGGGCAAACATTCAGTACTTC	CASSSPTGANIQYF
TRBV29-1	NA	NA	14	TRBJ2-2	TGCAGCGCTAAACAGGATTCGAACACCGGGGAGCTGTTTTTT	CSAKQDSNTGELFF
TRBV7-2	TRBD1	NA	14	TRBJ1-6	TGTGCCAGCAGGGACAGGGGGTATAATTCACCCCTCCACTTT	CASRDRGYNSPLHF
TRBV20-1	NA	NA	12	TRBJ2-7	TGCAGTGCTAAACCGACTAGCTACGAGCAGTACTTC	CSAKPTSYEQYF
TRBV7-6	NA	few	14	TRBJ2-3	TGTGCCAGCAGTTTAGCGAGCAGCACAGATACGCAGTATTTT	CASSLASSTDTQYF
TRBV10-3	TRBD2	NA	15	TRBJ2-1	TGTGCCATCAGCCCGCGGGAGACGGCCTCCCATGAGCAGTTCTTC	CAISPRETASHEQFF
TRBV12-3/TRBV12-4	NA	NA	13	TRBJ2-3	TGTGCCACCCATCACCTTGGACCCGGCGCGCAGTATTTT	CATHHLGPGAQYF
TRBV20-1	NA	NA	11	TRBJ2-1	TGCAGTGCAGAGCCTGTCAGGGAGCAGTTCTTC	CSAEPVREQFF
TRBV6-6	NA	few	16	TRBJ2-1	TGTGCCAGCATCCCCGAGGCGGGGAGCTCCTACAATGAGCAGTTCTTC	CASIPEAGSSYNEQFF
TRBV4-2	NA	NA	17	TRBJ2-2	TGTGCCAGCAGCCAAGAGGAAATAGACCGGAACACCGGGGAGCTGTTTTTT	CASSQEEIDRNTGELFF
TRBV6-5	TRBD2	few	16	TRBJ2-1	TGTGCCAGCAGTTACTCTCCGGCGGGAGGGATCAATGAGCAGTTCTTC	CASSYSPAGGINEQFF
TRBV6-2/TRBV6-3	NA	many	16	TRBJ2-7	TGTGCCAGCAGTTTGGTTATTGTAGGAAGACTCTACGAGCAGTACTTC	CASSLVIVGRLYEQYF
TRBV29-1	TRBD2	many	14	TRBJ2-3	TGCAGCGTTGAGCTAGCGGGAGAGGGAGATACGCAGTATTTT	CSVELAGEGDTQYF
TRBV27	TRBD1	few	17	TRBJ1-2	TGTGCCAGCAGTACGGCTGGACAGGGGGCCCTTAACTATGGCTACACCTTC	CASSTAGQGALNYGYTF
TRBV7-8	NA	few	12	TRBJ2-5	TGTGCCAGCAGCCAAAGGGAAGAGACCCAGTACTTC	CASSQREETQYF
TRBV12-3/TRBV12-4	TRBD1	few	15	TRBJ1-4	TGTGCCAGCAGCAAGTCCGGGACAGGGCGGGAAAAACTGTTTTTT	CASSKSGTGREKLFF
TRBV10-3	NA	NA	9	TRBJ1-6	TGTGCCATCGAGGGACCCCTCCACTTT	CAIEGPLHF
TRBV6-2/TRBV6-3	TRBD1	once	12	TRBJ2-5	TGTGCCAGCCTGGACAGGGGAGAGACCCAGTACTTC	CASLDRGETQYF
TRBV13	NA	once	17	TRBJ2-1	TGTGCCAGCAGCTTAGTCAAGGAGACTAGCTCCTACAATGAGCAGTTCTTC	CASSLVKETSSYNEQFF
TRBV29-1	NA	once	10	TRBJ1-1	TGCAGCGTCCTACAGGAATTTGCTTTCTTT	CSVLQEFAFF
TRBV27	NA	few	13	TRBJ2-7	TGTGCCAGCAGTTTATCCACGAGGACCGAGCAGTACTTC	CASSLSTRTEQYF
TRBV6-2/TRBV6-3	NA	few	19	TRBJ1-5	TGTGCCAGCAGTTACTCGACGGGCTGGAAGGTTTCAGGGAATCAGCCCCAGCATTTT	CASSYSTGWKVSGNQPQHF
TRBV7-3	TRBD2	NA	16	TRBJ2-3	TGTGCCAGCAGCTCCAGACTAGCGGGAGTAGGAGTGACGCAGTATTTT	CASSSRLAGVGVTQYF
TRBV9	TRBD1	NA	14	TRBJ2-1	TGTGCCAGCAGCGTAGGGGACAGGTCCTACGAGCAGTTCTTC	CASSVGDRSYEQFF
TRBV29-1	NA	NA	13	TRBJ1-5	TGCAGCGTGGCGGGCGGAAGCAATCAGCCCCAGCATTTT	CSVAGGSNQPQHF
TRBV24-1	NA	few	12	TRBJ2-5	TGTGCCACCCGATCGGAAGAGGAGACCCAGTACTTC	CATRSEEETQYF
TRBV9	TRBD2	NA	15	TRBJ2-1	TGTGCCAGCAGCCTGGCGGGAGGGGTTCACAATGAGCAGTTCTTC	CASSLAGGVHNEQFF
TRBV6-1	TRBD2	few	14	TRBJ2-4	TGTGCCAGCAGTGGGAGGGAGGGCCTGGGGGAGCAGTACTTC	CASSGREGLGEQYF
TRBV7-8	NA	NA	15	TRBJ1-6	TGTGCCAGCAGCACCCAGGTGAACTATAATTCACCCCTCCACTTT	CASSTQVNYNSPLHF
TRBV20-1	NA	NA	12	TRBJ1-5	TGCAGTGCTAGAGATCAGCCGGGGCCCCAGCATTTT	CSARDQPGPQHF
TRBV20-1	NA	few	14	TRBJ2-7	TGCAGTGCTAGAGATAGGGCGTACACCTACGAGCAGTACTTC	CSARDRAYTYEQYF
TRBV6-2/TRBV6-3	NA	NA	16	TRBJ2-1	TGTGCCAGCAGCCCCTCAGGACCGGGGAGGCTGGATGAGCAGTTCTTC	CASSPSGPGRLDEQFF
TRBV7-9	NA	NA	15	TRBJ2-3	TGTGCCAGCAGCTTAGCGCTGGCTAACACGGATACGCAGTATTTT	CASSLALANTDTQYF
TRBV20-1	TRBD1	NA	15	TRBJ2-7	TGCAGTGCTAGAGATGAGGGACAGGGGGCCTACGAGCAGTACTTC	CSARDEGQGAYEQYF
TRBV7-3	NA	NA	16	TRBJ2-1	TGTGCCAGCAGCTTAGGACAAACTAGTTCCTACAATGAGCAGTTCTTC	CASSLGQTSSYNEQFF
TRBV30	NA	NA	12	TRBJ1-1	TGTGCCGTAACTAGGGGGGAGGCTGAAGCTTTCTTT	CAVTRGEAEAFF
TRBV5-1	NA	few	12	TRBJ1-1	TGCGCCAGCAGCCAACCGGGCTTTGAAGCTTTCTTT	CASSQPGFEAFF
TRBV7-9	NA	NA	15	TRBJ1-4	TGTGCCAGCAGCTTATTAGGTCAGGGGAGTGAAAAACTGTTTTTT	CASSLLGQGSEKLFF
TRBV20-1	TRBD2	NA	16	TRBJ2-3	TGCAGTGCTAGATCCGGACTAGCGGGAGCGGGAGATACGCAGTATTTT	CSARSGLAGAGDTQYF
TRBV7-9	NA	few	15	TRBJ1-2	TGTGCCAGCAGCGGTAACGCTCCGGGTCGCTATGGCTACACCTTC	CASSGNAPGRYGYTF
TRBV12-3/TRBV12-4	NA	few	14	TRBJ2-2	TGTGCCAGCAGTCGGCAACTAGGATCCGGGGAGCTGTTTTTT	CASSRQLGSGELFF
TRBV29-1	NA	NA	11	TRBJ2-1	TGCAGCGTTCACGACAACAATGAGCAGTTCTTC	CSVHDNNEQFF
TRBV29-1	TRBD1	NA	11	TRBJ2-4	TGCAGCGTCCACAGGGGAAACATTCAGTACTTC	CSVHRGNIQYF